The entry that follows covers one T cell receptor (beta chain) sequence. The sample holds a few counts of this clonotype. Its cognate antigen has yet to be identified. There are no base qualities to consult, and no much larger clone falls within one base. The data were obtained in a study of post-analysis software for immune sequencing data (dated by TCRdb to 2013 to 2016). General notes on the study: The recorded disease courses included relapsing-remitting, secondary progressive and progressive-relapsing multiple sclerosis, and some patients had no subtype annotation. The multiple sclerosis patient repertoires were compared with under 13 previously published healthy control repertoires from donors aged 6 to 25 years. A subset of samples was prepared in parallel using single-end sample barcoding, then pooled and co-amplified after Illumina adapter ligation. Overall study results and their limits: Roughly 5 TRBV segments, including TRBV5-6, TRBV5-1 and TRBV20-1, were significantly more frequent in patients than controls. Direct clustering with F measure showed strong co-clustering of samples prepared in the same batch, prompting a batch-effect correction. Significantly lower normalized Chao1 diversity was found in multiple sclerosis patients than in controls, suggesting substantial peripheral T-cell clonal expansion. The multiple sclerosis patient group was slightly younger than the control group.

The CDR3 goes from the cysteine to the phenylalanine over 13 residues. The CDR3 DNA has 39 bases and is translated from base 1. CDR1 and CDR2, looked up from the germline V gene, are SGHRS and YFSETQ. V is trimmed back by 4 bases and J by 6 bases, and the junction contains 2 bases that no gene match accounts for. Library generation was performed with PCR. TCRdb lists the instrument as Illumina HiSeq 2500. To reduce PCR and sequencing biases, unique molecular identifiers were built into the TCR beta cDNA libraries. Roughly 0.5 million cDNA molecules were obtained per 1 to 10 million input T cells, so each molecule approximated one T cell. The patient libraries were prepared and sequenced using the same protocol as the earlier healthy control dataset. Within a given batch, samples were prepared together, multiplexed and sequenced on the same HiSeq lane. Per the original workflow: Raw barcoded reads were processed with MIGEC, and single-read molecular identifier groups were discarded before consensus assembly and CDR3 extraction. VDJtools was used for post-analysis of the clonotype tables, with diversity normalized by down-sampling every dataset to the smallest sample size. Repertoire overlap clustering matched CDR3 amino acid but not nucleotide sequences to correct batch-related cross-sample contamination. TCRdb redid the processing of the public reads, applying fastp at Q25 and MiXCR, and retained in-frame beta chains. Rows with one shared CDR3 protein collapse into an entry with the most common genes and DNA. These V and J calls derive from TCRdb rather than the authors' analysis. The sample table shows 600,000 to 700,000 distinct CDR3 sequences, and over 45% are seen once. Jointly, the top ten make up approximately 10% of the sample.

To demonstrate the VDJtools post-analysis software, the study profiled TCR beta repertoires from the peripheral blood of under 15 young patients with multiple sclerosis. The multiple sclerosis patients were children and adolescents between roughly 6 and 16 years of age. The V and J genes are TRBV5-1 and TRBJ2-1; the junction holds 9 bases that match TRBD1. The sequencing sample was made of blood. The sequence derives from a girl aged 2-10 years with multiple sclerosis. The nucleotide sequence is given as TGCGCCAGCAGCCAGGACAGGGGCAATGAGCAGTTCTTC. Its coded protein is CASSQDRGNEQFF.